What follows is one TCR beta chain and its context. The CDR3 is made up of 17 amino acids. CDR1 MGHRA and CDR2 YSYEKL come from the germline V gene. The V end was cut by 1 base, the J end by 7 bases, with 19 bases between. This sample was taken from a study of cytomegalovirus exposure and HLA in healthy donors. 13 Jbeta primers and 60 Vbeta primers were used for the PCR. Libraries were prepared by immunoSEQ multiplex PCR; TCRdb keeps only in-frame clonotypes and omits some of them. The data show 150,000 to 200,000 clones, with about three quarters seen just once and over 12% held by the top ten. The chain couples TRBV4-1 to TRBJ1-4; D is ambiguous. This receptor was identified in a man aged 50-60 years in good health and CMV-seropositive. Material: PBMCs. This CDR3 reads CASSQAPPGIPGEKLFF. The DNA of the CDR3 is TGCGCCAGCAGCCAAGCGCCGCCGGGGATCCCTGGTGAAAAACTGTTTTTT.